This T cell receptor beta chain was sequenced for a study of spatial heterogeneity in lung cancer. Study results and limitations: Counts of expanded alpha and beta TCRs within tumors tracked the tumor nonsynonymous mutation count.

Sample time point: sample taken at primary tumor resection. In TCRdb, the 5' RACE reads were re-called with MiXCR into one record per CDR3 protein. The sample includes 20,000 to 25,000 distinct CDR3 sequences, 8.8% of them seen just once. In this sample, this clonotype turned up a few times. As yet, its antigen is unknown. The CDR3 is made up of 14 amino acids. V was pared by 1 base and J by 4 bases, with 10 bases between. Per germline, CDR1 MNHEY and CDR2 SVGAGI. The TCR originated in a male donor with early-stage non-small cell lung cancer. The starting material was lung tumor tissue, obtained at surgery. The V gene is TRBV6-5, the J gene TRBJ1-1; the D gene is possibly TRBD1 (5 bases). The CDR3 is CASSYWGRGTEAFF. CDR3 bases: TGTGCCAGCAGTTACTGGGGGAGGGGCACTGAAGCTTTCTTT.